This T cell receptor beta chain was sequenced in a study of vaccination and CD4 T cells after COVID-19. Across the whole study: Convalescent participants consisted of six males and four females, two being Hispanic. At a median around 70 days (range 14 to 241) after dose two, post-vaccine samples were obtained. Study-wide results and limits: The appearance of a median approximately 90% of reactive clones in convalescent patients occurred only post-vaccination.

With the Oncomine TCR Beta short-read assay, DNA from cultured CD4+ T cells was sequenced. TCRdb called the PCR reads again in MiXCR, with one record for every CDR3 protein. The repertoire holds approximately 4,600 distinct CDR3 sequences, roughly 19% seen once, with around 16% in the top ten. Treatment here: roughly 10-day PBMC culture with coronavirus spike peptide pools or control peptides (ViraFEST assay). Germline loops: CDR1 MGHDK, CDR2 SYGVNS. The germline V and J ends were trimmed by 8 bases and 4 bases, with 6 bases remaining between them. The CDR3 runs to 11 residues. Relative to its sample, this clonotype is medium-sized. Its antigen is as yet unknown.

The genes are TRBV25-1 and TRBJ2-1; D is possibly TRBD1 (6 bases). The source material was CD4+ T cells from blood, cultured in vitro. The clonotype comes from a human donor who had recovered from COVID-19. The CDR3 DNA reads as TGTGCCAGCGACAGGTACAATGAGCAGTTCTTC. It codes for CASDRYNEQFF.